The subject of this entry is one T cell receptor (beta chain). Trimming removed 6 bases at V and 0 bases at J, with 12 bases between. CDR3 length: 16 residues. Per the germline V gene, CDR1 is SNHLY and CDR2 is FYNNEI. The data were obtained in a study of T cell responses to AZD1222 COVID-19 vaccine. Profiling relied on immunoSEQ multiplex PCR, and the TCRdb table lists in-frame clones only, not all of them. The sample has under 110,000 clones; about nine tenths are singletons. This chain links TRBV2 with TRBJ2-6; D call uncertain. The TCR sequence derives from an adult in good health. Sequencing used peripheral blood, obtained on day 0 of AZD1222 vaccination. CDR3 in amino acids: CASSPLHLSGANVLTF. CDR3 nucleotides: TGTGCCAGCAGCCCGTTACACCTCTCTGGGGCCAACGTCCTGACTTTC.